This TCR beta chain comes out of a study of cytomegalovirus exposure and HLA in healthy donors. Points from the study as a whole: A later analysis linked a missense DCLRE1C variant to TCR beta V- and J-gene trimming.

This CDR3 has 15 residues. The germline V gene encodes CDR1 SGHRS and CDR2 YFSETQ. After removal of 0 bases from V and 4 bases from J, the junction contained 3 bases not matched to a gene. As regards this clone: What it recognizes is unknown.

PCR primers comprised 60 Vbeta and 13 Jbeta primers. Only in-frame clones appear in the TCRdb table, and some are missing; sequencing was by immunoSEQ multiplex PCR. Altogether some 190,000 clones are present, roughly 82% being singletons, with the ten largest covering about 1.5%. Sequences were obtained from PBMCs. The TCR originated in a man between 35 and 55 years old in good health and CMV-seronegative. The chain employs TRBV5-1 and TRBJ2-2; 7 bases line up with TRBD1. The CDR3 nucleotides read TGCGCCAGCAGCTTGGGGCCAGGGGGCACCGGGGAGCTGTTTTTT. It encodes CASSLGPGGTGELFF.